This passage covers 13 T cell receptor beta chains from one sample sequenced in a study of shared clonotypes between healthy human individuals. Some clones are missing from TCRdb's copy, which holds only in-frame ones; the method was immunoSEQ multiplex PCR. This table holds millions of clones, approximately 90% found once. What was sequenced was naive CD4+ T cells sorted from blood. The subset is: CD45RA+ positively selected. The source of these receptors is a man younger than 35 in good health.

This clone appeared a single time. The chain employs TRBV4-3 and TRBJ2-2; TRBD2 aligns across 9 bases. CDR1 is LGHNA and CDR2 is YSLEER in the germline V gene. V shed 0 bases, J shed 3 bases, and the junction held 14 bases outside the gene matches. There are 20 residues in the CDR3. As DNA, the CDR3 is TGCGCCAGCAGCCAAGATGCCCTTCATGGGCTAGCGGGATACACCGGGGAGCTGTTTTTT. Protein: CASSQDALHGLAGYTGELFF.

The chain links TRBV7-3 to TRBJ1-1; D remains ambiguous. The germline CDR1 and CDR2 sequences are SGHTA and FQGTGA. V was shortened by 4 bases and J by 1 base, with 7 bases between the two germline ends. The CDR3 length is 13 residues. The CDR3: CASSSQENTEAFF. The CDR3 region has the DNA TGTGCCAGCAGCTCCCAGGAGAACACTGAAGCTTTCTTT.

This chain uses TRBV19 with TRBJ1-2, with a tentative D call TRBD1 (6 bases). Looked up from germline, CDR1 is LNHDA and CDR2 is SQIVND (reference sequence). The germline V and J ends were trimmed by 4 bases and 0 bases, with 15 bases remaining between them. The CDR3 totals 16 residues. This chain's CDR3 is CASSRLQGKANYGYTF. As DNA, the CDR3 is TGTGCCAGTAGTAGGTTACAGGGAAAGGCTAACTATGGCTACACCTTC. The full variable domain, rest sourced from reference TRBV19 and TRBJ1-2, is DGGITQSPKYLFRKEGQNVTLSCEQNLNHDAMYWYRQDPGQGLRLIYYSQIVNDFQKGDIAEGYSVSREKKESFPLTVTSAQKNPTAFYLCASSRLQGKANYGYTFGSGTRLTVV.

This chain uses TRBV7-9 with TRBJ2-1; 10 nucleotides line up with TRBD2. Germline V CDR1 and CDR2: SEHNR, FQNEAQ (reference sequence). After removal of 5 bases from V and 4 bases from J, the junction contained 5 bases not matched to a gene. The CDR3 sequence is 15 residues long. CDR3 loop: CASSISGGRYNEQFF. Here the CDR3 DNA reads TGTGCCAGCAGCATTAGCGGGGGGCGGTACAATGAGCAGTTCTTC.

The chain carries TRBV10-3 and TRBJ1-5; D gene unclear. Germline CDR1 reads ENHRY; CDR2 reads SYGVKD. V lost 5 bases and J 7 bases, leaving 12 bases between the germline ends. The CDR3 covers 13 residues. The CDR3 sequence: CAISPDSPQPQHF. CDR3 nucleotides: TGTGCCATCAGTCCCGATTCCCCCCAGCCCCAGCATTTT.

The gene calls are TRBV28 and TRBJ2-1; the match to TRBD2 covers 7 bases. Per the germline V gene, CDR1 is MDHEN and CDR2 is SYDVKM. This CDR3 region has 21 residues. V lost 1 base, J lost 1 base, and 19 bases stayed unmatched. Here the CDR3 reads CASSLSPLGWLAGESYNEQFF. The DNA of the CDR3 is TGTGCCAGCAGTTTATCCCCATTAGGGTGGCTGGCGGGGGAATCCTACAATGAGCAGTTCTTC.

This chain joins TRBV6-5 and TRBJ2-1; TRBD2 might be the D (6 bases). There are 14 residues in the CDR3. Germline V gene sequence: CDR1 MNHEY, CDR2 SVGAGI. Trimming removed 6 bases from V and 4 bases from J, with 13 bases in between. The CDR3 region has the DNA TGTGCCAGCAGCCCCGGGGGTCTATACAATGAGCAGTTCTTC. It yields the protein CASSPGGLYNEQFF.

The V call is TRBV6-6, the J call TRBJ1-5; D not certain. The CDR3 has 15 residues. Trimming cost V 6 bases and J 2 bases, with 14 bases left between them. Per the germline V gene, CDR1 is MNHNY and CDR2 is SVGAGI (reference sequence). DNA for the CDR3: TGTGCCAGCAGGGACCGCATGGAGGGCAATCAGCCCCAGCATTTT. Amino acid sequence: CASRDRMEGNQPQHF.

The gene calls are TRBV6-1 and TRBJ1-2; D gene unclear. Germline CDR1 and CDR2: MNHNS and SASEGT. The V and J ends lost 1 base and 3 bases respectively, with 9 bases between them. CDR3 length equals 14 residues. The CDR3 loop reads CASSEGVLDYGYTF. The CDR3 DNA reads as TGTGCCAGCAGTGAAGGGGTATTGGACTATGGCTACACCTTC.

The genes are TRBV29-1 and TRBJ1-1, with D possibly matching TRBD1 (5 bases). Trimming left V 3 bases short and J 7 bases short, with 12 bases between. From germline, CDR1 is SQVTM and CDR2 ANQGSEA. The CDR3 is 12 amino acids. In DNA form, the CDR3 reads TGCAGCGTTGAGACGCAGGGCGGTGAAGCTTTCTTT. This codes for CSVETQGGEAFF.

The gene calls are TRBV10-3 and TRBJ1-6, with D possibly being TRBD1 (6 bases). The CDR3 has 15 amino acids. CDR1 and CDR2 (germline): ENHRY, SYGVKD. V gave up 4 bases and J gave up 4 bases, with 11 bases separating them. CDR3 nucleotide sequence: TGTGCCATCAGTGCCGGGACATCTTATAATTCACCCCTCCACTTT. This codes for CAISAGTSYNSPLHF.

J is TRBJ1-4 and V is TRBV7-8; 9 bases are a match to TRBD1. The trim removed 1 base at V and 7 bases at J, leaving 7 bases unmatched. Germline V gene sequence: CDR1 SGHVS, CDR2 FQNEAQ. There are 16 residues in the CDR3. In nucleotides, the CDR3 is TGTGCCAGCAGCTTAGAGGGGACAGGGATAGGTGAAAAACTGTTTTTT. Translated: CASSLEGTGIGEKLFF.

The chain links TRBV2 to TRBJ1-2; D remains unclear. This CDR3 spans 17 amino acids. CDR1 and CDR2 from the germline V gene are SNHLY and FYNNEI. V lost 5 bases and J lost 2, with 21 bases in between. The CDR3, as DNA: TGTGCCAGCAGTCCCGCCGCTACGACGGGCGCGAACTATGGCTACACCTTC. Translating it yields CASSPAATTGANYGYTF.